These T cell receptor beta chains were read from a single sample in a study of T cells in Graves' hyperthyroidism and ophthalmopathy. TCRdb re-called the multiplex PCR reads through MiXCR, storing one row per CDR3 protein. The sample yields some 690,000 distinct CDR3 sequences, roughly 17% seen once. The sample consisted of blood. The receptor set was obtained from a man aged 50 to 60 with Graves' hyperthyroidism. Both conserved end residues are part of each CDR3. The order of the fields is V gene, J gene, CDR3 protein.

TRBV2,TRBJ1-2,CASSESQTYGYTF
TRBV2,TRBJ2-1,CASMGQAGGVNEQFF
TRBV5-5,TRBJ2-1,CASSLPGASNYNEQFF
TRBV5-1,TRBJ1-1,CASSLAAPRGTEAFF
TRBV5-1,TRBJ2-7,CASSFTTRTYEQYF
TRBV5-8,TRBJ2-5,CASSPGPWVQTQYF
TRBV6-5,TRBJ2-7,CASSYPPGQSYEQYF
TRBV6-2/TRBV6-3,TRBJ2-3,CASNRLAGTDTQYF
TRBV5-1,TRBJ2-7,CASSLKGEAYEQYF
TRBV11-2,TRBJ1-1,CASSLDRETGNTEAFF
TRBV20-1,TRBJ2-1,CSARDLGGGKYNEQFF
TRBV19,TRBJ1-5,CASSWVEQPQHF
TRBV6-2/TRBV6-3,TRBJ1-1,CASTLLPMDSLNTEAFF
TRBV29-1,TRBJ2-1,CSVEDYIAAEQFF
TRBV3-1,TRBJ1-2,CASSQRDYGYTF
TRBV28,TRBJ1-2,CASSLWTGGTSPDYTF
TRBV29-1,TRBJ1-4,CSVGKGPLATNEKLFF
TRBV29-1,TRBJ1-4,CSARTDSNEKLFF
TRBV2,TRBJ1-5,CASSQGQPDLKPQHF
TRBV6-5,TRBJ2-3,CASSYSGAGDTQYF
TRBV5-6,TRBJ1-1,CASRGWVTMNTEAFF
TRBV18,TRBJ2-1,CASSPTGEGDEQFF
TRBV3-1,TRBJ2-7,CASSSLGRESIYEQYF
TRBV5-1,TRBJ2-7,CASSFRDQPYEQYF
TRBV28,TRBJ1-2,CASSLGDFYGYTF
TRBV28,TRBJ2-3,CASSPLGREDTDTQYF
TRBV30,TRBJ2-7,CAWSVNYRGSKAYEQYF